This TCR beta chain was captured by sequencing in a study of technical replicates of blood from four donors. Trimming took 3 bases from V and 4 from J, leaving 12 bases between them. The germline V gene has CDR1 MNHEY and CDR2 SMNVEV (reference sequence). This CDR3 has 14 amino acids. Some clones are missing from TCRdb's copy, which holds only in-frame ones; the method was immunoSEQ multiplex PCR. The data show about 89,000 clones, 94% seen once. This sequence was found in a human donor in good health. Specimen: T cells isolated from PBMCs. V and J are TRBV27 and TRBJ1-2; D gene uncertain. The CDR3 sequence: CASSFRAEGYGYTF. The CDR3 DNA sequence: TGTGCCAGCAGTTTTCGTGCGGAAGGCTATGGCTACACCTTC.